This T cell receptor (beta chain) was found in a study of T cells in Graves' hyperthyroidism and ophthalmopathy. The wider study: Before any treatment, at initial diagnosis, peripheral blood was collected. General study findings and limits: Onset of ophthalmopathy came a median roughly 6.5 months after the model predicted it.

Germline V gene lookup returns CDR1 SGHRS and CDR2 YFSETQ. V gave up 4 bases and J gave up 1 base, with 9 bases separating them. This CDR3 is built from 13 residues. Remarks on this clonotype: Its antigen is undetermined.

TCR beta CDR3 regions were amplified from RNA transcripts. HTBI primers were the set used in a first-round RT-PCR of the TCR CDR3. TCRdb recomputed calls from the multiplex PCR reads with MiXCR, one row per CDR3 protein. Of roughly 800,000 distinct CDR3 sequences in the sample, around 39% were seen once. The gene calls are TRBV5-1 and TRBJ2-7; D remains unclear. The specimen sequenced was blood. The sequence derives from a man aged 18 to 30 with Graves' hyperthyroidism. Here the CDR3 DNA reads TGCGCCAGCAGCAAATTAGAATCCTACGAGCAGTACTTC. It is translated as CASSKLESYEQYF.